This T cell receptor beta chain derives from a study of neoadjuvant anti-PD-1 for oral cavity cancer. The repertoire was sequenced with immunoSEQ multiplex PCR; TCRdb's copy has only in-frame clones and lacks some. Among 75,000 to 100,000 clones listed, roughly four fifths were seen once. This clonotype was obtained from a person between 35 and 79 years old with oral cavity squamous cell carcinoma. The input for sequencing was PBMCs, taken before nivolumab (anti-PD-1) treatment.

The CDR3 here is CASTPTGGASNQPQHF. In nucleotides, the CDR3 is TGTGCCAGTACTCCCACAGGGGGCGCTAGCAATCAGCCCCAGCATTTT. The rearrangement links TRBV19 to TRBJ1-5; 9 positions agree with TRBD1. Germline V gene data show CDR1 as LNHDA and CDR2 as SQIVND (reference sequence). CDR3 length: 16 residues. V shed 7 bases and J 0 bases; nucleotides not matched to a gene: 7.